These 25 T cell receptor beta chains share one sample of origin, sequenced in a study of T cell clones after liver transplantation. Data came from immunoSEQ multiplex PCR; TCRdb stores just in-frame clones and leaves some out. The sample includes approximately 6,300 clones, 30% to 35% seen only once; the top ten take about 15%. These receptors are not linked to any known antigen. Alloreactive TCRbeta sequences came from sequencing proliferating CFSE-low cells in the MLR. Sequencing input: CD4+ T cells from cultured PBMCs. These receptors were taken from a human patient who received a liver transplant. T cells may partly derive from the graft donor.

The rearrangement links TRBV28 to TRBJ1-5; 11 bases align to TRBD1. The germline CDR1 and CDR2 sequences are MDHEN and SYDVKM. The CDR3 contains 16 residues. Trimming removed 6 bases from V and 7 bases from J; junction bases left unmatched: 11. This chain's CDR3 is CASSRSVGQGEQPQHF. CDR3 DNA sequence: TGTGCCAGCAGCCGCTCCGTGGGACAGGGGGAACAGCCCCAGCATTTT. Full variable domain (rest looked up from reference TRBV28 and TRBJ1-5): DVKVTQSSRYLVKRTGEKVFLECVQDMDHENMFWYRQDPGLGLRLIYFSYDVKMKEKGDIPEGYSVSREKKERFSLILESASTNQTSMYLCASSRSVGQGEQPQHFGDGTRLSIL.

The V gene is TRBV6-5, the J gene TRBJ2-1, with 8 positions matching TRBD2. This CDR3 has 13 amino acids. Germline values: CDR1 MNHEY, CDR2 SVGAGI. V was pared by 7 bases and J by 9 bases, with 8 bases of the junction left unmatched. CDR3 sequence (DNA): TGTGCCAGCACCCCGGGGGGGATGGGTGAGCAGTTCTTC. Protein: CASTPGGMGEQFF.

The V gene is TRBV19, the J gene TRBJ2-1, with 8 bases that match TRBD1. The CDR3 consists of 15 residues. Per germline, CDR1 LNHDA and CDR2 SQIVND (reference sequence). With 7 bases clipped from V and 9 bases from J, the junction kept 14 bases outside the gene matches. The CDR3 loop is CASKTGQGAAREQFF. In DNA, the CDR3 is TGTGCCAGTAAAACAGGGCAGGGGGCAGCCCGTGAGCAGTTCTTC.

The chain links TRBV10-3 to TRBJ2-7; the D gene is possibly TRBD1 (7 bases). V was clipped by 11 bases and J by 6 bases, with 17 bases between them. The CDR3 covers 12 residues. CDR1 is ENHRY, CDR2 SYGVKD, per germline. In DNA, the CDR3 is TGTGCCGCCGGCAGGGGGGTCCTCGAGCAGTACGTC. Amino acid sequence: CAAGRGVLEQYV.

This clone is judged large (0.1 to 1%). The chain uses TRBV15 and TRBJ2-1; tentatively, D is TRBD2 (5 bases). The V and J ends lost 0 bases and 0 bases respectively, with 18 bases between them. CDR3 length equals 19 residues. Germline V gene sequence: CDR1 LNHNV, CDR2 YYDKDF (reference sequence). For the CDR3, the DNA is TGTGCCACCAGCAGAGATCAGTCGGTAGCGAACCCCTCCTACAATGAGCAGTTCTTC. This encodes CATSRDQSVANPSYNEQFF.

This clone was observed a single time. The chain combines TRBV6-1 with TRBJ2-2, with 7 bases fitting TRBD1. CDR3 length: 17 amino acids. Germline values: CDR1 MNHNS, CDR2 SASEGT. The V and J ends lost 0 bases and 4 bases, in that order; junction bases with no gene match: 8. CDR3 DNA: TGTGCCAGCAGTGAAGCCCTCGGACAGGTCCCCACCGGGGAGCTGTTTTTT. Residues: CASSEALGQVPTGELFF.

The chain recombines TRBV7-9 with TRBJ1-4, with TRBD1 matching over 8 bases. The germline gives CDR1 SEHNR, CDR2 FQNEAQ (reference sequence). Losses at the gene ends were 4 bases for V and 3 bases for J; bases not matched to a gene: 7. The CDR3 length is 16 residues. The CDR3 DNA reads TGTGCCAGCAGCTCCGGACAGGGTAGAGCTAATGAAAAACTGTTTTTT. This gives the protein CASSSGQGRANEKLFF.

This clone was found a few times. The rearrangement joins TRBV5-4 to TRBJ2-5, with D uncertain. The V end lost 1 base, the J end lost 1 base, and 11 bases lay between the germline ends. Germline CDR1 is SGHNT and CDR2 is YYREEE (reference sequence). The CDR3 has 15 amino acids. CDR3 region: CASSLFGQPQETQYF. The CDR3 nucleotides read TGTGCCAGCAGCTTGTTTGGGCAGCCCCAAGAGACCCAGTACTTC.

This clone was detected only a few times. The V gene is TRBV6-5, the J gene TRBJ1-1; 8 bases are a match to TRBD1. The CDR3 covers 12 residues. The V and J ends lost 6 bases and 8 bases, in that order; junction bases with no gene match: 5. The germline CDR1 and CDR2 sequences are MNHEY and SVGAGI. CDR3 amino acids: CASSRTGFEAFF. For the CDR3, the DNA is TGTGCCAGCAGCAGGACAGGGTTCGAAGCTTTCTTT.

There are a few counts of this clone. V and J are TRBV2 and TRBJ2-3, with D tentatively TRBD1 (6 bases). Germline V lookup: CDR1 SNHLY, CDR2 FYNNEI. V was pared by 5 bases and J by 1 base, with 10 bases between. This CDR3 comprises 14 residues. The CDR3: CASSREGGTDTQYF. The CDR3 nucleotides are TGTGCCAGCAGTAGAGAGGGGGGCACAGATACGCAGTATTTT.

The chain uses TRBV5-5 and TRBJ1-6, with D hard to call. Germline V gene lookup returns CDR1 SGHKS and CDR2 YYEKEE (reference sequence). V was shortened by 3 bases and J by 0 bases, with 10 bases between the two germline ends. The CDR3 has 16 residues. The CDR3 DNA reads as TGTGCCAGCAGCTCCCTCGGGAGCTCCTATAATTCACCCCTCCACTTT. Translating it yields CASSSLGSSYNSPLHF.

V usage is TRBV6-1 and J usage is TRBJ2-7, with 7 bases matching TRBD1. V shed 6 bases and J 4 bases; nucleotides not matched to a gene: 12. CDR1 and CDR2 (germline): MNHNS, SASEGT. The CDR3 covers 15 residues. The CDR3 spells CASRGTGTVNYEQYF. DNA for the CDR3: TGTGCCAGCAGGGGAACCGGGACAGTGAATTACGAGCAGTACTTC.

CDR3 in DNA: TGTGCCAGTAGTAGTGACTTTTCTGGAAACACCATATATTTT. Its translation is CASSSDFSGNTIYF. V and J are TRBV19 and TRBJ1-3, with D unresolved. V was shortened by 4 bases and J by 1 base, with 8 bases between the two germline ends. The CDR3 covers 14 residues. Per the germline V gene, CDR1 is LNHDA and CDR2 is SQIVND (reference sequence).

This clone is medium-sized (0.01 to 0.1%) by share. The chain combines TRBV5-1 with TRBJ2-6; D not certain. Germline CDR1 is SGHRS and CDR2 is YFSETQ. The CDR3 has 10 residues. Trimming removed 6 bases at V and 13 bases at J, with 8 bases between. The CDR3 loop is CASNPRVLTF. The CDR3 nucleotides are TGCGCCAGCAATCCGCGGGTCCTGACTTTC.

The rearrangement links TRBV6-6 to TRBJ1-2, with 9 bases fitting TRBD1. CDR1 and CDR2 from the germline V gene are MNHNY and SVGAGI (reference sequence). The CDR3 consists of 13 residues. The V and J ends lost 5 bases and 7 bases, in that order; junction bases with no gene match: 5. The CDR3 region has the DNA TGTGCCAGCAGTGTCGACAGGGGGGTTGGCTACACCTTC. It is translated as CASSVDRGVGYTF.

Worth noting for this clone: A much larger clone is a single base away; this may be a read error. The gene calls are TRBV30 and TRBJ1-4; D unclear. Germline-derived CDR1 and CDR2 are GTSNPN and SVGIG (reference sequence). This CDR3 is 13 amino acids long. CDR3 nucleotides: TGTGCCTGGAGTGTTAGTCCGGCTGAAAAACTGCTTTTT. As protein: CAWSVSPAEKLLF. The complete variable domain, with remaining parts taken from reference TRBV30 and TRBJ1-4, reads SQTIHQWPATLVQPVGSPLSLECTVEGTSNPNLYWYRQAAGRGLQLLFYSVGIGQISSEVPQNLSASRPQDRQFILSSKKLLLSDSGFYLCAWSVSPAEKLLFGSGTQLSVL.

In DNA, the CDR3 is TGTGCCAGCAGCTTAGTAGGTAACTACAATGAGCAGTTCTTC. Its protein product is CASSLVGNYNEQFF. V gene TRBV7-9 combines with J gene TRBJ2-1; D is unclear. The V gene's germline CDR1 is SEHNR and CDR2 FQNEAQ (reference sequence). This CDR3 comprises 14 residues. V gave up 1 base and J gave up 3 bases, with 7 bases separating them.

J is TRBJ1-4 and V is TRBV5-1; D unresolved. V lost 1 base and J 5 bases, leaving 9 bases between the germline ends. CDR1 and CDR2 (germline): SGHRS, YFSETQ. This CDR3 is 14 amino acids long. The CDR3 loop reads CASSLNSPNEKLFF. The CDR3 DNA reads TGCGCCAGCAGCTTGAACAGTCCCAATGAAAAACTGTTTTTT.

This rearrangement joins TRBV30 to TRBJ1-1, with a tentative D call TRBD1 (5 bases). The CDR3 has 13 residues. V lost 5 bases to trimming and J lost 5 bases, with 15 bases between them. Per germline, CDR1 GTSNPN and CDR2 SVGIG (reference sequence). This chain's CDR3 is CAWSRQGDTEAFF. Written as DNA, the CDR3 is TGTGCCTGGTCCAGGCAGGGAGATACTGAAGCTTTCTTT. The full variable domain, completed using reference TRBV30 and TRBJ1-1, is SQTIHQWPATLVQPVGSPLSLECTVEGTSNPNLYWYRQAAGRGLQLLFYSVGIGQISSEVPQNLSASRPQDRQFILSSKKLLLSDSGFYLCAWSRQGDTEAFFGQGTRLTVV.

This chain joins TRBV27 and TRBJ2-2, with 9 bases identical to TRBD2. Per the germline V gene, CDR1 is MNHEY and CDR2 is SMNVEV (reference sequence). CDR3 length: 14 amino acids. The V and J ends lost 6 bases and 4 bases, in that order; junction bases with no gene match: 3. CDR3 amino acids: CASRRSGSTGELFF. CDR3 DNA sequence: TGTGCCAGCAGGCGTAGCGGGAGCACCGGGGAGCTGTTTTTT.

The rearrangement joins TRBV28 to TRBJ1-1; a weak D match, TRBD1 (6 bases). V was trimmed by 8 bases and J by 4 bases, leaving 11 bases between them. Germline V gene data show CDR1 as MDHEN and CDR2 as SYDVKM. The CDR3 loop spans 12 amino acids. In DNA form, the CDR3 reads TGTGCCAGCTCCAACAGGGTCACTGAAGCTTTCTTT. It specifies CASSNRVTEAFF.

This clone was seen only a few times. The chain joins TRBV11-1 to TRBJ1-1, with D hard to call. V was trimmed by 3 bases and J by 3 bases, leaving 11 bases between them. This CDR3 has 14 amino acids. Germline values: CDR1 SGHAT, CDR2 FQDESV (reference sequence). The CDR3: CASSLKARHTEAFF. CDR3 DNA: TGTGCCAGCAGCTTGAAGGCGCGGCACACTGAAGCTTTCTTT.

As DNA, the CDR3 is TGTGCCAGCAGCTTCCGGCAGGTCAATGAGCAGTTCTTC. Translation: CASSFRQVNEQFF. The chain carries TRBV7-9 and TRBJ2-1; D gene uncertain. The CDR3 length is 13 residues. Germline lookup yields CDR1 SEHNR and CDR2 FQNEAQ (reference sequence). Trimming shortened V by 3 bases and J by 6 bases, and 9 bases separated the two germline ends.

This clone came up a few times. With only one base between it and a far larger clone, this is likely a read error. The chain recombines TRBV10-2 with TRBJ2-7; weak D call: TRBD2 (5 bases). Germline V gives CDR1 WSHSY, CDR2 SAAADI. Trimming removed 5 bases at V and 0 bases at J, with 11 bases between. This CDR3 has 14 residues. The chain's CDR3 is CASSLGSGSYEQYV. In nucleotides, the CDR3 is TGCGCCAGCAGTTTGGGGAGCGGCTCCTACGAGCAGTACGTC.

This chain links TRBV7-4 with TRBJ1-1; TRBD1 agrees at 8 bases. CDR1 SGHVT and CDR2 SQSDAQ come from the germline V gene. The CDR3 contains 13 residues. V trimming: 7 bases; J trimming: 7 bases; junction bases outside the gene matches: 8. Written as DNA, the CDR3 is TGTGCCAGCACCAAGGACAGGGTCAATGAAGCTTTCTTT. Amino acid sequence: CASTKDRVNEAFF.